The sequence of this T cell receptor beta chain was determined in a study of cytomegalovirus exposure and HLA in healthy donors. The CDR3 covers 14 residues. Germline V gene lookup returns CDR1 SGHVS and CDR2 FQNEAQ. Between the trimmed V and J ends, which lost 2 bases and 2 bases, there was a span of 9 bases. The protocol was immunoSEQ multiplex PCR, while the TCRdb copy is restricted to in-frame clones and leaves out a portion. Counted here are approximately 240,000 clones, 75% to 95% occurring once; the ten biggest clones make up approximately 1%. The chain employs TRBV7-8 and TRBJ1-1; D is unresolved. Sequencing was carried out using PBMCs. The sequence was obtained from a woman aged 18-29 years in good health and CMV-seronegative. CDR3 residues: CASSLYGPNTEAFF. CDR3 in DNA: TGTGCCAGCAGCTTATATGGGCCTAACACTGAAGCTTTCTTT.